This T cell receptor beta chain was captured by sequencing in a study of shared clonotypes between healthy human individuals. The CDR3 contains 14 residues. The germline V and J ends were trimmed by 0 bases and 12 bases, with 16 bases remaining between them. From germline, CDR1 is SGHRS and CDR2 YFSETQ. Whole-study findings and limits: Among non-shared clonotypes, generation probabilities were lower than among those shared by all four donors. Larger estimated richness was generally seen in naive subsets than in memory subsets.

Comments on this clone: Its antigen is undetermined.

Measured with immunoSEQ multiplex PCR; TCRdb has only the in-frame clones, and not every one. The table records approximately 2,300,000 clones, about nine tenths of them present only once. Sequencing was done on a sample of naive CD4+ T cells from PBMCs. Described subset: CD45RA+ positively selected. J is TRBJ2-1 and V is TRBV5-1, with D maybe TRBD2 (6 bases). The receptor was isolated from a man aged 18 to 29 in good health. Some clones in this sample may be carry-over from other donors' samples. The CDR3 DNA reads TGCGCCAGCAGCTTGGCCGGGCTAGCGAGTGCGCAGTTCTTC. This translates into CASSLAGLASAQFF.